This T cell receptor (beta chain) was recovered during a study of CD8 T cells in ankylosing spondylitis. Study-level results: Blood from ankylosing spondylitis patients appeared to carry a characteristic roughly 8-variant TCR beta motif. Researchers reportedly found disease-linked clones significantly enriched in matched ankylosing spondylitis synovial fluid. Those disease-linked clones were CD8+; they were also relatively rare in peripheral blood.

The CDR3 contains 16 residues. V gave up 3 bases and J gave up 0 bases, with 14 bases separating them. CDR1 is KGHSH, CDR2 LQKENI, per germline. Comment on this clonotype: Its specificity is unknown.

Researchers built TCR beta libraries using quantitative 5'-RACE with molecular barcodes. TCRdb analysed the 5' RACE reads with MiXCR anew, one entry per CDR3 protein. The sample has approximately 400,000 distinct CDR3 sequences, roughly 17% seen once. The sample consisted of blood, either unsorted or a sorted T cell fraction (not recorded which). The sequence came from a male donor with ankylosing spondylitis. J is TRBJ1-2 and V is TRBV18; D unresolved. This CDR3 reads CASSPGGHTANYGYTF. CDR3 DNA sequence: TGTGCCAGCTCACCCGGAGGGCACACAGCTAACTATGGCTACACCTTC.